This entry concerns a single T cell receptor beta chain. Antigen: not known. Donors counted as nominally healthy when sampled, yet unrecorded immune exposures were likely. This record belongs to a study of cytomegalovirus exposure and HLA in healthy donors. General study findings and limits: In an earlier analysis, most TCR beta V segments were productive about 90% or about 30% of the time. For most TCR sequences rarity was the rule, although some public TCRs occurred in many donors. In a later analysis, most CMV-associated TCR beta chains appeared HLA-restricted.

Deletions cut 4 bases from V and 4 bases from J, with 11 bases between. Germline V gene lookup returns CDR1 SGHNT and CDR2 YYREEE (reference sequence). This CDR3 has 13 residues. It was with 60 Vbeta and 13 Jbeta primers that the PCR ran. Produced via immunoSEQ multiplex PCR; TCRdb's table is partial and in-frame only. The repertoire includes 58,000 or so clones, more than 60% of them detected once, and 20% to 25% sits in the top ten. The TCR sequence derives from a woman between 40 and 55 years old in good health and CMV-seropositive. The chain uses TRBV5-4 and TRBJ1-1; D is uncertain. Sequencing used PBMCs. The CDR3: CASSPAAGTEAFF. CDR3 sequence (DNA): TGTGCCAGCAGCCCAGCCGCGGGCACTGAAGCTTTCTTT.